This entry lists 27 T cell receptor beta chains sequenced from one sample in a study of tumor-infiltrating lymphocytes in primary liver carcinoma (dated 2017 in TCRdb). Data came from an Illumina HiSeq 2500. TCRbeta-specific cDNA was reverse-transcribed from 500 ng total RNA using a constant-region primer and ProtoScript II reverse transcriptase. TCRbeta libraries were built with three nested multiplex PCR rounds, a slightly modified ARM-PCR procedure. Multiplex TRBV1-TRBV30 forward primers and a Cbeta reverse primer were used in the first two PCR rounds, each of which was run for around 10 cycles. TCRdb took the public reads, trimmed them with fastp at Q25, ran MiXCR for clone calling and kept in-frame beta chains. Each entry merges the rows of one CDR3 protein and shows their most common DNA and genes. The sample data list about 33,000 distinct CDR3 sequences, and 76% of these were observed just once. The ten most abundant clones make up roughly a third of the sample.

Without any cell sorting, total RNA and DNA were co-extracted from around 18-30 mg of bulk tissue using the AllPrep DNA/RNA mini kit. Sequenced material: liver tumor tissue from sampling region 5. The meaning of the sample's cell subset or site label: tumor region T5, tumor centre. The receptors derive from a man between 35 and 55 years old with primary liver carcinoma and hepatitis B virus infection.

This chain links TRBV29-1 with TRBJ2-5; the D call may be TRBD1 or TRBD2 (6 bases each). This CDR3 has 13 amino acids. Germline assignment: CDR1 SQVTM and CDR2 ANQGSEA. Between the trimmed V and J ends, which lost 2 bases and 6 bases, there was a span of 13 bases. The CDR3 region is CSVESTGRQTQYF. The DNA of the CDR3 is TGCAGCGTTGAATCAACAGGGAGGCAGACCCAGTACTTC.

Concerning this clonotype: The CDR3 does not end in the conserved phenylalanine or tryptophan, so this is likely a read error. This rearrangement joins TRBV7-9 to TRBJ1-1; D is ambiguous. CDR3 length equals 14 residues. Germline CDR1 SEHNR, CDR2 FQNEAQ (reference sequence). This chain's CDR3 is CANSPSSDGTEAFS. The CDR3 DNA follows: TGTGCCAACAGCCCTAGCTCCGATGGCACTGAAGCTTTCTCT.

The chain carries TRBV6-5 and TRBJ2-1, with 8 nucleotides matching TRBD2. V lost 10 bases to trimming and J lost 14 bases; unmatched junction nucleotides: 10. The CDR3 has 11 amino acids. Germline assignment: CDR1 MNHEY and CDR2 SVGAGI. CDR3 DNA sequence: TGTGCCATCGGGAGGGGGACTAATGAGTTCTTC. This codes for CAIGRGTNEFF.

This clonotype was detected once. The chain is built from TRBV4-3 and TRBJ2-1; maybe TRBD2 (5 bases). In germline, CDR1 is LGHNA, CDR2 YSLEER. CDR3 size: 16 residues. Trimming removed 1 base from V and 9 bases from J, with 19 bases in between. The CDR3 loop is CASSQGGTSGRIEQFF. Written as DNA, the CDR3 is TGCGCCAGCAGCCAAGGGGGTACTAGTGGGAGAATTGAGCAGTTCTTC.

As for this clonotype: Because it lacks the conserved phenylalanine or tryptophan at the end, this CDR3 is likely a read error. It is unclear where the CDR3 begins or ends on the DNA, so no DNA is shown, and the CDR3 is as TCRdb lists it. The V and J genes are TRBV11-2 and TRBJ2-1; the table gives TRBD1 as D, unverified against the DNA. With termini counted, the CDR3 has 17 amino acids. CDR1 and CDR2 from the germline V gene are SGHAT and FQNNGV. The chain's CDR3 is CASSLGLGDRDYNDQSI.

This clonotype came up many times. This chain links TRBV4-1 with TRBJ2-6; TRBD2 might be the D (5 bases). The CDR3 spans 19 residues. Trimming cost V 1 base and J 0 bases, with 16 bases left between them. Germline loops: CDR1 MGHRA, CDR2 YSYEKL. The CDR3 loop is CASSQVGLADVSGANVLTF. CDR3 nucleotide sequence: TGCGCCAGCAGCCAAGTTGGTCTAGCAGACGTCTCTGGGGCCAACGTCCTGACTTTC.

This sequence joins TRBV10-3 and TRBJ2-1; D is uncertain. Germline CDR1 ENHRY, CDR2 SYGVKD. This CDR3 region has 16 residues. This CDR3 reads CVTLYSPLWSNNEQFF. CDR3 coding DNA: TGTGTCACTTTATACTCACCCCTCTGGAGTAACAATGAGCAGTTCTTC.

This clonotype showed up many times. The chain uses TRBV25-1 and TRBJ2-2; tentatively, D is TRBD1 (6 bases). Trimming stripped 1 base from V and 1 base from J, with 10 bases between. Germline lookup yields CDR1 MGHDK and CDR2 SYGVNS. The CDR3 runs to 16 residues. The CDR3 loop reads CASSEFADRNTGELFF. Written as DNA, the CDR3 is TGTGCCAGCAGTGAATTCGCGGACAGGAACACCGGGGAGCTGTTTTTT.

The chain couples TRBV6-1 to TRBJ2-1, with D perhaps given as TRBD1 or TRBD2 (5 bases each). CDR3 size: 12 residues. Looked up from germline, CDR1 is MNHNS and CDR2 is SASEGT. Trimming stripped 0 bases from V and 8 bases from J, with 5 bases between. The CDR3 DNA sequence: TGTGCCAGCAGTGAAGCGGGGGATGAGCAGTTCTTC. Its translation is CASSEAGDEQFF.

Concerning this clonotype: Here the CDR3 omits its conserved ending phenylalanine or tryptophan, so a read error is the likely source. The chain employs TRBV11-2 and TRBJ2-7; D unresolved. Germline assignment: CDR1 SGHAT and CDR2 FQNNGV. The CDR3 has 14 amino acids. V was clipped by 9 bases and J by 2 bases, with 17 bases between them. Written as DNA, the CDR3 is TGTGCCAGGAGCCCCCGTCGCCTGACCTACGAGCAGTACTTA. This encodes CARSPRRLTYEQYL.

The chain has TRBV11-2 and TRBJ1-4; D not resolved. The ends were cut back, 10 bases at V and 13 bases at J, with 25 bases in the middle. This CDR3 has 14 residues. Germline V gene data show CDR1 as SGHAT and CDR2 as FQNNGV. The DNA for the CDR3 is TGTGCCAACACCCCCGGAACGTACGTCCCTGGACTGTTTTTT. This translates into CANTPGTYVPGLFF. The complete variable domain, with remaining parts taken from reference TRBV11-2 and TRBJ1-4, reads EAGVAQSPRYKIIEKRQSVAFWCNPISGHATLYWYQQILGQGPKLLIQFQNNGVVDDSQLPKDRFSAERLKGVDSTLKIQPAKLEDSAVYLCANTPGTYVPGLFFGSGTQLSVL.

This clonotype was counted ten times or more. This chain connects TRBV10-3 to TRBJ1-1; D uncertain. This CDR3 comprises 12 residues. The V gene's germline CDR1 is ENHRY and CDR2 SYGVKD. The ends were cut back, 2 bases at V and 8 bases at J, with 9 bases in the middle. CDR3 loop: CAISEGFAEAFF. DNA for the CDR3: TGTGCCATCAGTGAGGGTTTTGCCGAAGCTTTCTTT.

As to this clonotype: The junction departs from the called germline gene at one end, perhaps through a read error. The chain is built from TRBV29-1 and TRBJ1-2, with D perhaps matching TRBD1 (5 bases). The CDR3 runs 13 residues. Germline CDR1 reads SQVTM; CDR2 reads ANQGSEA. The CDR3 spells CSVVLRGDYGYTF. DNA for the CDR3: TGCAGCGTTGTCCTAAGAGGGGACTATGGTTACACCTTC.

With respect to this clonotype: The junction does not match germline at one end; this may be a read error. The rearrangement links TRBV4-2 to TRBJ2-3, with a weak D call TRBD2 (5 bases). The CDR3 is made up of 15 amino acids. Germline V gene lookup returns CDR1 LGHNA and CDR2 YNFKEQ. CDR3 sequence: CASNQDFMEEDMQYF. CDR3 DNA: TGTGCCAGCAACCAAGATTTCATGGAGGAAGATATGCAGTATTTT.

This clonotype was observed once. The junction shows a germline mismatch at one end, possibly a read error. The genes are TRBV6-6 and TRBJ2-7, with 7 nucleotides matching TRBD1. The CDR3 is made up of 14 amino acids. Per the germline V gene, CDR1 is MNHNY and CDR2 is SVGAGI (reference sequence). The CDR3 protein is CVSNPGQVSYEQYF. The CDR3 DNA follows: TGTGTCAGCAACCCAGGACAGGTGAGCTACGAGCAGTACTTC.

The table lists this clonotype with a few counts. One end of the junction varies from germline; a read error may be responsible. The chain combines TRBV4-2 with TRBJ2-7; the D is unclear. The germline V gene encodes CDR1 LGHNA and CDR2 YNFKEQ. The CDR3 extends over 12 amino acids. The CDR3 nucleotides are TGTGCCCGCAGCCAAGGTGTAAACGAGCAGTACTTC. Residues: CARSQGVNEQYF.

J is TRBJ2-1 and V is TRBV11-2; D is unclear. Trimming pared 3 bases from V and 13 bases from J, leaving 22 bases between. The CDR3 spans 15 residues. Germline V gene data show CDR1 as SGHAT and CDR2 as FQNNGV. In DNA form, the CDR3 reads TGTGCCAGCAGCTTGGTTCCCGGACGGTACTATGGACAGTTCTTC. Protein sequence: CASSLVPGRYYGQFF.

Points on this clonotype: One junction end does not reproduce the germline sequence, and a read error may be involved. The chain carries TRBV4-1 and TRBJ2-1; 11 bases are shared with TRBD1. CDR3 size: 15 residues. Germline V CDR1 and CDR2: MGHRA, YSYEKL. CDR3 in amino acids: CASSLGQGAVGERFF. The CDR3, as DNA: TGCGCCAGCAGCCTAGGACAGGGGGCAGTAGGTGAGCGGTTCTTC.

This clonotype was seen at least ten times. J is TRBJ2-6 and V is TRBV7-9; D is unclear. Germline V lookup: CDR1 SEHNR, CDR2 FQNEAQ (reference sequence). Trimming left V 1 base short and J 0 bases short, with 4 bases between. This CDR3 comprises 15 residues. The CDR3 loop is CASSLVHSGANVLTF. CDR3 sequence (DNA): TGTGCCAGCAGCTTAGTCCACTCTGGGGCCAACGTCCTGACTTTC.

This clonotype was counted many times. The V and J genes are TRBV6-5 and TRBJ1-1; D possibly corresponds to TRBD1 (5 bases). V was trimmed by 6 bases and J by 0 bases, leaving 11 bases between them. The CDR3 runs to 14 residues. Germline V gives CDR1 MNHEY, CDR2 SVGAGI. CDR3 sequence reads: CASRSGTLNTEAFF. CDR3 nucleotides: TGTGCCAGCAGATCCGGGACGCTGAACACTGAAGCTTTCTTT.

As regards this clonotype: Possible read error: a much larger clone is one base away. The V gene is TRBV2, the J gene TRBJ2-1; either TRBD1 or TRBD2 may fit D (7 bases each). CDR1 is SNHLY, CDR2 FYNNEI, per germline. The length of the CDR3 is 14 residues. CDR3 nucleotides: TGTGCAACCAGGGGGGGGAGCCGCTACAATGAGCGGTTCTTC. Translated: CATRGGSRYNERFF.

Notes on this clonotype: One end of the junction fails to match germline, which may point to a read error. The gene calls are TRBV7-9 and TRBJ1-2; D unclear. CDR1 is SEHNR and CDR2 is FQNEAQ in the germline V gene (reference sequence). The CDR3 is 16 amino acids. CDR3 protein: CASRPEGRLSQYGYTF. CDR3 nucleotide sequence: TGTGCCAGCAGACCCGAAGGCAGGCTGTCCCAGTATGGCTACACCTTT.

The chain uses TRBV11-1 and TRBJ1-2, with 8 bases fitting TRBD1. With V trimmed by 6 bases and J by 5 bases, 11 bases remained unmatched. The length of the CDR3 is 15 residues. CDR1 is SGHAT, CDR2 FQDESV, per germline (reference sequence). The CDR3 bases are TGTGCCAGCAGTTTTCAGACAGGGGCGGATTATGGCTACACCTTC. This sequence encodes CASSFQTGADYGYTF.

On this clonotype itself: At one end, the junction sequence differs from germline, possibly due to a read error. The chain combines TRBV6-1 with TRBJ2-3; possibly TRBD1 for D (7 bases). CDR3 length: 13 residues. Germline loops: CDR1 MNHNS, CDR2 SASEGT. The chain's CDR3 is CVCSSPIAERGHF. In DNA, the CDR3 is TGTGTCTGCAGCAGCCCTATAGCGGAGAGGGGGCATTTT.

The rearrangement uses TRBV4-1 and TRBJ1-4; D possibly corresponds to TRBD1 (5 bases). CDR1 and CDR2 (germline): MGHRA, YSYEKL. V dropped 7 bases and J dropped 8 bases, with 17 bases sitting between them. The CDR3 spans 14 residues. CDR3 amino acids: CASNQGDSTEKLFF. The CDR3 DNA reads as TGCGCCAGCAATCAGGGTGACAGTACCGAAAAACTGTTTTTT.

About this clonotype itself: The junction shows a germline mismatch at one end, possibly a read error. This chain joins TRBV12-5 and TRBJ2-1, with D perhaps TRBD2 (5 bases). Germline V gene data show CDR1 as LGHNT and CDR2 as FRNRAP. The CDR3 runs to 12 residues. CDR3 nucleotide sequence: TGTACTAGTGGTCTAACTTGGGATGAGCAGTTCTTC. It specifies CTSGLTWDEQFF. Filled out from reference TRBV12-5 and TRBJ2-1, the complete variable domain reads DARVTQTPRHKVTEMGQEVTMRCQPILGHNTVFWYRQTMMQGLELLAYFRNRAPLDDSGMPKDRFSAEMPDATLATLKIQPSEPRDSAVYFCTSGLTWDEQFFGPGTRLTVL.

A remark on this clonotype: This could be a read error, since a much larger clone is one nucleotide away. This chain connects TRBV28 to TRBJ1-1; 8 positions agree with TRBD1. Unmatched junction bases numbered 13, after V lost 5 bases and J lost 11 bases. CDR3 size: 14 residues. The germline gives CDR1 MDHEN, CDR2 SYDVKM. CDR3 sequence reads: CASSARTGMFLAFF. The CDR3 region has the DNA TGTGCCAGCAGTGCTCGGACAGGGATGTTTTTGGCTTTCTTT.